These 28 T cell receptor beta chains were all obtained from the same sample, sequenced in a study of identical twins listed by TCRdb under 2016. Library prep was done by 5' RACE. Data came from an Illumina HiSeq 2000. TCRdb took the public reads, trimmed them with fastp at Q25, ran MiXCR for clone calling and kept in-frame beta chains. A single entry per CDR3 protein holds the most common genes and DNA from its merged rows. This sample lists roughly 280,000 distinct CDR3 sequences; just under 9.5% were detected once. Under 7.5% of the sample is in the top ten clones. This same sample was also part of a study on yellow fever vaccine responses in identical twins.

The sample was CD8+ T cells sorted from blood. The receptors shown here come from a woman younger than 30 in good health.

The V and J genes are TRBV12-3 or TRBV12-4 and TRBJ2-5, with no clear D. This CDR3 region has 13 residues. The V end was cut by 2 bases, the J end by 4 bases, with 8 bases between. The CDR3 loop is CASSLRSPETQYF. The CDR3 coding sequence is TGTGCCAGCAGTTTAAGGAGTCCAGAGACCCAGTACTTC.

A few counts support this clonotype. J is TRBJ1-1 and V is TRBV5-1; the D is unclear. V gave up 3 bases and J gave up 10 bases, with 16 bases separating them. The CDR3 has 13 amino acids. Germline V CDR1 and CDR2: SGHRS, YFSETQ. The DNA for the CDR3 is TGCGCCAGCAGCTCGGACTCTACTGCGTCAGCTTTCTTT. Its protein product is CASSSDSTASAFF.

This clonotype occurred many times. This chain connects TRBV9 to TRBJ2-2, with no clear D. V was shortened by 2 bases and J by 3 bases, with 5 bases between the two germline ends. Germline CDR1 SGDLS, CDR2 YYNGEE. This CDR3 is 13 amino acids long. CDR3 in amino acids: CASSVGDTGELFF. CDR3 bases: TGTGCCAGCAGCGTTGGGGACACCGGGGAGCTGTTTTTT.

The V and J genes are TRBV11-1 and TRBJ2-2; 7 bases are a match to TRBD2. V lost 5 bases to trimming and J lost 2 bases; unmatched junction nucleotides: 14. The CDR3 has 18 amino acids. Germline lookup yields CDR1 SGHAT and CDR2 FQDESV (reference sequence). The CDR3 DNA follows: TGTGCCAGCAGCCCCTTGTTTTCTTGGGGGGGTAACACCGGGGAGCTGTTTTTT. Translation gives CASSPLFSWGGNTGELFF.

The CDR3 loop reads CASSEITGGGIGGELFF. The DNA for the CDR3 is TGTGCCAGCAGTGAGATCACAGGGGGCGGTATTGGCGGGGAGCTGTTTTTT. This rearrangement joins TRBV2 to TRBJ2-2; 9 bases are a match to TRBD1. The CDR3 is made up of 17 amino acids. The germline V gene encodes CDR1 SNHLY and CDR2 FYNNEI. Unmatched junction bases numbered 12, after V lost 3 bases and J lost 7 bases.

V usage is TRBV4-1 and J usage is TRBJ1-2; maybe TRBD1 (6 bases). The CDR3 is made up of 14 amino acids. Looked up from germline, CDR1 is MGHRA and CDR2 is YSYEKL. Trimming removed 0 bases at V and 6 bases at J, with 11 bases between. The CDR3: CASSQEGGADGYTF. As DNA, the CDR3 is TGCGCCAGCAGCCAAGAGGGGGGCGCGGATGGCTACACCTTC.

The rearrangement uses TRBV3-1 and TRBJ2-7, with 7 bases identical to TRBD2. V lost 3 bases, J lost 2 bases, and 7 bases stayed unmatched. In germline, CDR1 is LGHDT, CDR2 YNNKEL (reference sequence). The length of the CDR3 is 15 residues. The CDR3 loop is CASSHWEGSAYEQYF. The CDR3 DNA is TGTGCCAGCAGCCATTGGGAGGGGTCTGCCTACGAGCAGTACTTC.

This clonotype was recorded at least ten times. The V call is TRBV7-9, the J call TRBJ2-3; 9 nucleotides line up with TRBD2. Trimming took 6 bases from V and 6 from J; bases not matched to a gene: 10. The CDR3 sequence is 15 residues long. CDR1 is SEHNR and CDR2 is FQNEAQ in the germline V gene (reference sequence). The CDR3: CASSLFGGGADTQYF. The CDR3 coding sequence is TGTGCCAGCAGTCTCTTCGGCGGGGGGGCGGATACGCAGTATTTT.

The table lists this clonotype with a few counts. V is TRBV24-1 and J is TRBJ2-3, with 9 positions matching TRBD2. V shed 6 bases and J 6 bases; nucleotides not matched to a gene: 12. The CDR3 runs 16 residues. Looked up from germline, CDR1 is KGHDR and CDR2 is SFDVKD. This chain's CDR3 is CATSRSSGIYVDTQYF. The CDR3 nucleotides read TGTGCCACCAGTCGCTCTAGCGGGATATATGTGGATACGCAGTATTTT.

This clonotype was counted at least ten times. This chain links TRBV9 with TRBJ2-7; 9 bases match TRBD1. J was trimmed by 3 bases and V by 4 bases; bases with no gene match: 11. This CDR3 has 16 residues. Per germline, CDR1 SGDLS and CDR2 YYNGEE. CDR3: CASSPMSGTGIYEQYF. The CDR3, as DNA: TGTGCCAGCAGCCCCATGTCAGGGACAGGGATCTACGAGCAGTACTTC.

To note about this clonotype: A much larger clone lies a single base off, so this may be a read error. CDR3 protein: CASSLGDGQQETKYF. The CDR3 DNA sequence: TGTGCCAGCAGCTTAGGAGACGGACAGCAAGAGACCAAGTACTTC. The chain couples TRBV12-3 or TRBV12-4 to TRBJ2-5; TRBD1 is a possible D gene (6 bases). The CDR3 is 15 amino acids.

The V call is TRBV12-3 or TRBV12-4, the J call TRBJ2-5; TRBD2 aligns across 8 bases. V shed 1 base and J 4 bases; nucleotides not matched to a gene: 5. The CDR3 runs to 15 residues. CDR3 loop: CASSLGGGRAETQYF. CDR3 in DNA: TGTGCCAGCAGTTTAGGCGGGGGGCGGGCAGAGACCCAGTACTTC.

V usage is TRBV9 and J usage is TRBJ2-7; a weak D match, TRBD1 (6 bases). CDR3 length equals 15 residues. Per germline, CDR1 SGDLS and CDR2 YYNGEE. Trimming removed 3 bases at V and 2 bases at J, with 15 bases between. The CDR3 loop is CASSARGDITYEQYF. CDR3 DNA: TGTGCCAGCAGCGCTCGAGGGGACATTACCTACGAGCAGTACTTC.

The chain carries TRBV6-6 and TRBJ2-7, with no clear D. This CDR3 spans 13 amino acids. V lost 8 bases, J lost 3 bases, and 14 bases lay in between. From germline, CDR1 is MNHNY and CDR2 SVGAGI (reference sequence). The CDR3 loop is CASDTEEDYEQYF. Here the CDR3 DNA reads TGTGCCAGCGATACTGAGGAAGACTACGAGCAGTACTTC.

This clonotype was observed a handful of times. This CDR3 reads CASSVKRASYEQYF. The CDR3 nucleotides are TGTGCCAGCAGCGTCAAAAGGGCTTCCTACGAGCAGTACTTC. This rearrangement joins TRBV5-6 to TRBJ2-7; D unresolved. Germline CDR1 reads SGHDT; CDR2 reads YYEEEE. The CDR3 runs to 14 residues. V was pared by 4 bases and J by 1 base, with 12 bases between.

The chain carries TRBV6-6 and TRBJ1-1; D gene ambiguous. This CDR3 is built from 12 residues. The V gene lost 4 bases and the J gene lost 7 bases, with 10 bases spanning the gap. CDR1 and CDR2 (germline): MNHNY, SVGAGI (reference sequence). The CDR3 sequence is CASSFSADEAFF. The CDR3 nucleotides are TGTGCCAGCAGTTTCTCGGCAGATGAAGCTTTCTTT.

This chain joins TRBV6-5 and TRBJ2-5; D is uncertain. The germline V gene has CDR1 MNHEY and CDR2 SVGAGI. V was clipped by 1 base and J by 5 bases, with 8 bases between them. CDR3 length: 13 amino acids. As DNA, the CDR3 is TGTGCCAGCAGTTACTTCACTGGGGAGACCCAGTACTTC. This sequence encodes CASSYFTGETQYF.

A few counts support this clonotype. The genes are TRBV20-1 and TRBJ2-7; no reliable D call. The V and J ends lost 1 base and 2 bases respectively, with 15 bases between them. CDR1 and CDR2 (germline): DFQATT, SNEGSKA (reference sequence). The CDR3 covers 15 residues. The CDR3, as DNA: TGCAGTGCTAGAGCCTCGGACCACCCTCCCTACGAGCAGTACTTC. Encoded protein: CSARASDHPPYEQYF.

This clonotype was observed many times. V and J are TRBV4-1 and TRBJ2-7; 7 nucleotides match TRBD1. CDR3 length: 14 residues. Trimming removed 2 bases from V and 1 base from J; junction bases left unmatched: 2. CDR1 is MGHRA and CDR2 is YSYEKL in the germline V gene. The CDR3: CASSQTGESYEQYF. DNA for the CDR3: TGCGCCAGCAGCCAAACAGGGGAGTCCTACGAGCAGTACTTC.

This clonotype was observed a handful of times. V is TRBV20-1 and J is TRBJ1-6; TRBD1 matches 9 bases. The CDR3 covers 15 residues. Looked up from germline, CDR1 is DFQATT and CDR2 is SNEGSKA (reference sequence). V was pared by 0 bases and J by 9 bases, with 6 bases of the junction left unmatched. The CDR3 sequence: CSARDHRGPGSPLHF. The CDR3, as DNA: TGCAGTGCTAGAGACCACAGGGGGCCTGGTTCACCCCTCCACTTT.

This clonotype has more than one count but fewer than ten. This chain joins TRBV7-9 and TRBJ2-2; D gene uncertain. The CDR3 consists of 14 residues. The V gene lost 6 bases and the J gene lost 2 bases, with 10 bases spanning the gap. Per germline, CDR1 SEHNR and CDR2 FQNEAQ (reference sequence). CDR3 bases: TGTGCCAGCAGGACGGGTCCAAACACCGGGGAGCTGTTTTTT. Translation: CASRTGPNTGELFF.

The genes are TRBV3-1 and TRBJ2-7, with D tentatively TRBD1 (6 bases). The CDR3 has 15 amino acids. Germline CDR1 reads LGHDT; CDR2 reads YNNKEL (reference sequence). V dropped 0 bases and J dropped 4 bases, with 13 bases sitting between them. The DNA for the CDR3 is TGTGCCAGCAGCCAAGATGTGGGGGCTTGGTACGAGCAGTACTTC. It codes for CASSQDVGAWYEQYF.

J is TRBJ2-1 and V is TRBV7-2; 12 nucleotides match TRBD2. The V segment lost 5 bases and the J segment 8 bases; nucleotides outside the gene matches: 10. The CDR3 consists of 16 residues. Germline assignment: CDR1 SGHTA and CDR2 FQGNSA. CDR3 region: CASSAELAGGWDEQFF. The DNA for the CDR3 is TGTGCCAGCAGCGCAGAACTAGCGGGAGGTTGGGATGAGCAGTTCTTC.

About this clonotype itself: Sequence at one end of the junction differs from germline and may be a read error. The V and J genes are TRBV7-7 and TRBJ2-7; D possibly corresponds to TRBD1 (6 bases). The germline V gene encodes CDR1 SSHAT and CDR2 FNYEAQ (reference sequence). The CDR3 covers 14 residues. The CDR3 coding sequence is TGTGCTAGCAGTGCCGGGACATATGCGGACGAGCAGTACTTC. Translated: CASSAGTYADEQYF. Complete variable domain (other parts from reference TRBV7-7 and TRBJ2-7): GAGVSQSPRYKVTKRGQDVTLRCDPISSHATLYWYQQALGQGPEFLTYFNYEAQPDKSGLPSDRFSAERPEGSISTLTIQRTEQRDSAMYRCASSAGTYADEQYFGPGTRLTVT.

This chain's CDR3 is CASSQVELTYEQYF. The CDR3 DNA reads TGCGCCAGCAGCCAAGTAGAGCTAACCTACGAGCAGTACTTC. V and J are TRBV4-1 and TRBJ2-7; D is unclear. The CDR3 has 14 amino acids. The germline V gene encodes CDR1 MGHRA and CDR2 YSYEKL. Between the trimmed V and J ends, which lost 1 base and 2 bases, there was a span of 9 bases.

This clonotype has just a few counts. The chain has TRBV29-1 and TRBJ2-7; TRBD1 is a possible D gene (6 bases). Germline V gives CDR1 SQVTM, CDR2 ANQGSEA. This CDR3 is 15 amino acids long. V shed 2 bases and J shed 0 bases, with 14 bases lying between them. In DNA, the CDR3 is TGCAGCGTTGAATTTATAACAGGGAGCTCCTACGAGCAGTACTTC. It encodes CSVEFITGSSYEQYF.

The V call is TRBV11-2, the J call TRBJ2-1; the match to TRBD2 covers 7 bases. Germline V CDR1 and CDR2: SGHAT, FQNNGV. The CDR3 contains 16 residues. V shed 1 base and J 3 bases; nucleotides not matched to a gene: 6. In nucleotides, the CDR3 is TGTGCCAGCAGCTTAGGTCGGACTAGTATCTACAATGAGCAGTTCTTC. Translating it yields CASSLGRTSIYNEQFF.

This clonotype was counted a few times. J is TRBJ2-1 and V is TRBV7-9; 8 bases fit TRBD2. The CDR3 is made up of 16 amino acids. Unmatched junction bases numbered 6, after V lost 5 bases and J lost 0 bases. Looked up from germline, CDR1 is SEHNR and CDR2 is FQNEAQ (reference sequence). For the CDR3, the DNA is TGTGCCAGCAGCCCAAACGCGGGGGGCTCCTACAATGAGCAGTTCTTC. Protein: CASSPNAGGSYNEQFF.